A single TCR beta chain is shown here with its context. The antigen remains undetermined. The record originates from a study of PD-1 blockade in classical Hodgkin lymphoma. Study results and limitations: The study reported lower baseline TCR diversity in newly diagnosed patients than in healthy donors. Exclusion was the outcome for patients who began nivolumab under 1 year after ASCT.

Using immunoSEQ multiplex PCR, the repertoire was profiled, and TCRdb retains in-frame clones only, with some absent. This sample has 150,000 or so clones, with around 84% found just once. The length of the CDR3 is 13 residues. Trimming took off 4 bases at V and 1 base at J, with 7 bases between the two ends. The germline V gene encodes CDR1 MNHNY and CDR2 SVGAGI (reference sequence). Each and every patient relapsed after autologous stem cell transplantation, and patients got differing brentuximab vedotin exposure. The clonotype originates from a human donor with classical Hodgkin lymphoma. This chain connects TRBV6-6 to TRBJ2-5; D is ambiguous. The specimen comprised peripheral blood mononuclear cells (PBMCs), sampled before the second cycle of nivolumab. Here the CDR3 reads CASSFSSQETQYF. The CDR3 coding sequence is TGTGCCAGCAGTTTCTCCTCCCAAGAGACCCAGTACTTC.